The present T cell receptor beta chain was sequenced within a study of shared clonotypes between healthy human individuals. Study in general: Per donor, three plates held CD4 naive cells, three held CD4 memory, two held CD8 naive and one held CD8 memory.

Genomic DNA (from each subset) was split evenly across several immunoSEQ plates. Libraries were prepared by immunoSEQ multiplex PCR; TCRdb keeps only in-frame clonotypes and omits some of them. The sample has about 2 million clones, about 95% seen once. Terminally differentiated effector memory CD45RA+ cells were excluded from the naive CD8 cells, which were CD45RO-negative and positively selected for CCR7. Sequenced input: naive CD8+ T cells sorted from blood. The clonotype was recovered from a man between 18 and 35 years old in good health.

CDR3 amino acids: CASRPGLAGGPTGELFF. The DNA of the CDR3 is TGCGCCAGCAGGCCGGGACTAGCGGGGGGGCCCACCGGGGAGCTGTTTTTT. The rearrangement links TRBV10-2 to TRBJ2-2, with 16 nucleotides matching TRBD2. There are 17 residues in the CDR3. Germline V gene lookup returns CDR1 WSHSY and CDR2 SAAADI. The V segment lost 6 bases and the J segment 4 bases; nucleotides outside the gene matches: 5.